Listed below are T cell receptor beta chains from one sample, sequenced in a study of OX40 agonist ivuxolimab in advanced cancers. Repertoires were generated with immunoSEQ multiplex PCR, while TCRdb's copy carries only in-frame clones and drops some. The table includes roughly 53,000 clones, around 85% detected once. The sample in question was CD4+ or CD8+ T cells sorted from blood, obtained in a trial of the OX40 agonist ivuxolimab. The receptors were sampled from an adult with an advanced solid tumor such as melanoma, head and neck, liver or kidney cancer. The CDR3 runs from the conserved cysteine through the conserved F or W. The D gene is left open where the match is weak. Clone size is stated in some rows and not others, as once, few, many or a class when expanded.

D gene	J gene	V gene	clone size	CDR3 protein	CDR3 DNA
-	TRBJ1-2	TRBV6-1	-	CASLGSYGYTF	TGTGCCAGTCTCGGTTCCTATGGCTACACCTTC
-	TRBJ1-1	TRBV7-9	-	CASRRGLIDFF	TGTGCCAGCAGGCGGGGACTCATTGATTTCTTT
-	TRBJ1-1	TRBV7-8	-	CASSTRSNTEAFF	TGTGCCAGCAGCACCCGATCGAACACTGAAGCTTTCTTT
-	TRBJ1-2	TRBV30	few	CARRREGSGFGGYTF	TGTGCCCGCCGGAGGGAAGGGTCGGGGTTTGGTGGCTACACCTTC
TRBD2	TRBJ2-7	TRBV27	-	CASRIAGWEGEQYF	TGTGCCAGCAGGATAGCGGGATGGGAAGGCGAGCAGTACTTC
-	TRBJ2-5	TRBV7-9	few	CASSSGHLAETQYF	TGTGCCAGCAGCTCGGGACACCTTGCAGAGACCCAGTACTTC
-	TRBJ1-2	TRBV19	-	CASSIAGTYGYTF	TGTGCCAGTAGTATAGCCGGGACCTATGGCTACACCTTC
-	TRBJ2-2	TRBV9	-	CASSGPHKNTGELFF	TGTGCCAGCTCGGGCCCCCATAAGAACACCGGGGAGCTGTTTTTT
-	TRBJ2-2	TRBV6-4	-	CASSADSSGTGELFF	TGTGCCAGCAGTGCGGACAGCTCTGGCACCGGGGAGCTGTTTTTT
-	TRBJ2-7	TRBV7-2	-	CASSSTSGASPPYEQYF	TGTGCCAGCAGCTCTACCTCGGGGGCATCTCCCCCCTACGAGCAGTACTTC
-	TRBJ1-4	TRBV5-1	-	CASSLTGGREKLFF	TGCGCCAGCAGCTTGACGGGGGGGCGTGAAAAACTGTTTTTT
TRBD1	TRBJ2-4	TRBV11-2	-	CASSSRGPAKNIQYF	TGTGCCAGCAGCTCCAGGGGGCCGGCCAAAAACATTCAGTACTTC
-	TRBJ2-3	TRBV11-3	-	CASSLVPDVLPDTQYF	TGTGCCAGCAGCTTAGTTCCAGACGTATTGCCAGATACGCAGTATTTT
TRBD1	TRBJ1-1	TRBV6-5	-	CASRPRGLNTEAFF	TGTGCCAGCAGGCCCAGGGGGCTGAACACTGAAGCTTTCTTT
-	TRBJ2-5	TRBV2	-	CASSGVSRETQYF	TGTGCCAGCAGTGGGGTCTCGCGAGAGACCCAGTACTTC
-	TRBJ2-2	TRBV10-3	-	CAILERGITGELFF	TGTGCCATCCTTGAGAGGGGTATCACCGGGGAGCTGTTTTTT
-	TRBJ2-3	TRBV10-3	-	CAIRDSSTDTQYF	TGTGCCATCAGGGACAGTAGCACAGATACGCAGTATTTT
-	TRBJ1-1	TRBV7-9	-	CASSSGRGASTEAFF	TGTGCCAGCAGCTCTGGGCGGGGGGCGAGCACTGAAGCTTTCTTT
-	TRBJ2-5	TRBV4-3	-	CASSQTRAGQETQYF	TGCGCCAGCAGCCAGACGCGGGCAGGCCAAGAGACCCAGTACTTC
-	TRBJ2-7	TRBV21-1	-	CASSKLVGGTYEQYF	TGTGCCAGCAGCAAATTGGTAGGGGGCACCTACGAGCAGTACTTC
-	TRBJ1-1	TRBV6-1	-	CASSEEEGGGTEAFF	TGTGCCAGCAGTGAAGAGGAGGGGGGGGGCACTGAAGCTTTCTTT
-	TRBJ2-3	TRBV27	once	CASSRGGPDTQYF	TGTGCCAGCAGTAGGGGCGGGCCAGATACGCAGTATTTT
TRBD2	TRBJ2-7	TRBV7-6	-	CASSLDRGGLIEQYF	TGTGCCAGCAGCTTAGATCGGGGGGGCCTAATCGAGCAGTACTTC
TRBD2	TRBJ2-3	TRBV5-1	-	CASSSGLAGADTQYF	TGCGCCAGCAGCTCCGGACTAGCGGGAGCGGATACGCAGTATTTT
TRBD1	TRBJ2-7	TRBV7-3	-	CASSIQPGQGYEQYF	TGTGCCAGCAGCATACAGCCGGGACAGGGTTACGAGCAGTACTTC
-	TRBJ2-6	TRBV7-9	-	CASSLLLAGANVLTF	TGTGCCAGCAGCTTATTACTCGCTGGGGCCAACGTCCTGACTTTC
TRBD1	TRBJ1-2	TRBV5-4	-	CASTLQGTGYGYTF	TGTGCCAGCACCCTACAGGGGACCGGCTATGGCTACACCTTC